The 11 T cell receptor beta chains below were found in one sample sequenced in a study of CD8+ T cells in alopecia areata. Extracted from the samples, RNA was reverse transcribed into cDNA to serve as the sequencing template. Sequencing was performed with immunoSEQ multiplex PCR; in TCRdb, only in-frame clones are kept and a portion is missing. The table includes approximately 180,000 clones, roughly 70% detected once. Source: CD8+ T cells sorted from blood, taken at week 0. The receptors stem from a human donor with alopecia areata.

The V and J genes are TRBV27 and TRBJ2-7; 7 positions match TRBD1. Germline loops: CDR1 MNHEY, CDR2 SMNVEV (reference sequence). Unmatched junction bases numbered 3, after V lost 2 bases and J lost 2 bases. CDR3 length: 14 amino acids. The CDR3 spells CASSLTGVTYEQYF. The CDR3 DNA sequence: TGTGCCAGCAGTTTAACAGGGGTTACCTACGAGCAGTACTTC.

J is TRBJ1-2 and V is TRBV9; TRBD1 matches at 8 bases. CDR3 size: 15 residues. V dropped 0 bases and J dropped 4; count of bases not matched to a gene: 5. The V gene's germline CDR1 is SGDLS and CDR2 YYNGEE. As DNA, the CDR3 is TGTGCCAGCAGCGTAGGTCAGGGGGCAACCTATGGCTACACCTTC. As protein: CASSVGQGATYGYTF. The full variable domain, its missing parts supplied by reference TRBV9 and TRBJ1-2, is DSGVTQTPKHLITATGQRVTLRCSPRSGDLSVYWYQQSLDQGLQFLIQYYNGEERAKGNILERFSAQQFPDLHSELNLSSLELGDSALYFCASSVGQGATYGYTFGSGTRLTVV.

The chain couples TRBV13 to TRBJ2-7; the D gene is possibly TRBD2 (6 bases). This CDR3 spans 15 amino acids. Trimming took 5 bases from V and 5 from J, leaving 19 bases between them. Per the germline V gene, CDR1 is PRHDT and CDR2 is FYEKMQ (reference sequence). CDR3 region: CASSHLGGMWHEQYF. In DNA, the CDR3 is TGTGCCAGCAGCCATCTCGGGGGAATGTGGCACGAGCAGTACTTC.

Details on this clone: This CDR3 is also generated by other DNA sequences in the sample. The V and J genes are TRBV7-9 and TRBJ1-2; maybe TRBD1 (5 bases). This CDR3 spans 12 amino acids. Germline CDR1 reads SEHNR; CDR2 reads FQNEAQ (reference sequence). With 1 base removed from V and 6 bases from J, the gap between germline ends came to 6 bases. The CDR3 reads CASSLGGNGYTF. The CDR3 nucleotides are TGTGCCAGCAGCTTAGGGGGGAATGGCTACACCTTC.

This sequence joins TRBV2 and TRBJ1-5, with a weak D call TRBD1 (6 bases). The V end was cut by 6 bases, the J end by 7 bases, with 16 bases between. Germline CDR1 is SNHLY and CDR2 is FYNNEI. The CDR3 loop spans 14 amino acids. The CDR3 is CASSGTNQWQPQHF. The CDR3, as DNA: TGTGCCAGCAGCGGGACAAACCAGTGGCAGCCCCAGCATTTT. Complete variable domain (other parts from reference TRBV2 and TRBJ1-5): EPEVTQTPSHQVTQMGQEVILRCVPISNHLYFYWYRQILGQKVEFLVSFYNNEISEKSEIFDDQFSVERPDGSNFTLKIRSTKLEDSAMYFCASSGTNQWQPQHFGDGTRLSIL.

The chain combines TRBV11-2 with TRBJ1-1; D remains ambiguous. The CDR3 has 14 residues. The germline V and J ends were trimmed by 1 base and 4 bases, with 10 bases remaining between them. Germline V CDR1 and CDR2: SGHAT, FQNNGV. The CDR3 DNA reads as TGTGCCAGCAGCTTAGGGTTCTTGGGCACTGAAGCTTTCTTT. It yields the protein CASSLGFLGTEAFF.

This clone appeared a single time. V usage is TRBV4-1 and J usage is TRBJ2-5; 9 bases map to TRBD1. This CDR3 is 15 amino acids long. V was pared by 4 bases and J by 5 bases, with 8 bases of the junction left unmatched. Germline CDR1 MGHRA, CDR2 YSYEKL. This CDR3 is CASSPRTGGPETQYF. The DNA for the CDR3 is TGCGCCAGCAGCCCAAGAACAGGGGGCCCCGAGACCCAGTACTTC.

The chain links TRBV5-1 to TRBJ2-3; 14 nucleotides match TRBD2. The V gene's germline CDR1 is SGHRS and CDR2 YFSETQ. The J segment lost 4 bases and the V segment lost 2 bases, leaving 6 bases of the junction unmatched. The CDR3 totals 17 residues. In nucleotides, the CDR3 is TGCGCCAGCAGCTTTTCCGGGACTAGCGGGGGCTCAGATACGCAGTATTTT. Residues: CASSFSGTSGGSDTQYF.

The sample holds a few counts of this clone. The chain joins TRBV25-1 to TRBJ1-6; D remains ambiguous. The length of the CDR3 is 13 residues. With 3 bases removed from V and 7 bases from J, the gap between germline ends came to 7 bases. CDR1 is MGHDK, CDR2 SYGVNS, per germline. DNA of the CDR3: TGTGCCAGCAGTGACTTTGGGAATTCACCCCTCCACTTT. Amino acids: CASSDFGNSPLHF.

In this sample, this clone turned up a few times. The chain employs TRBV9 and TRBJ2-3; D is unresolved. CDR3 length equals 17 residues. V lost 1 base and J 0 bases, leaving 15 bases between the germline ends. Germline V gene lookup returns CDR1 SGDLS and CDR2 YYNGEE. In DNA, the CDR3 is TGTGCCAGCAGCGTATGGGAAGGGATCCTTAGCACAGATACGCAGTATTTT. It specifies CASSVWEGILSTDTQYF.

V and J are TRBV25-1 and TRBJ2-2, with 7 bases lining up with TRBD1. Germline V gene lookup returns CDR1 MGHDK and CDR2 SYGVNS. This CDR3 has 14 residues. The CDR3 sequence is CEISGTVNTGELFF. CDR3 coding DNA: TGTGAAATTTCCGGGACAGTGAACACCGGGGAGCTGTTTTTT.